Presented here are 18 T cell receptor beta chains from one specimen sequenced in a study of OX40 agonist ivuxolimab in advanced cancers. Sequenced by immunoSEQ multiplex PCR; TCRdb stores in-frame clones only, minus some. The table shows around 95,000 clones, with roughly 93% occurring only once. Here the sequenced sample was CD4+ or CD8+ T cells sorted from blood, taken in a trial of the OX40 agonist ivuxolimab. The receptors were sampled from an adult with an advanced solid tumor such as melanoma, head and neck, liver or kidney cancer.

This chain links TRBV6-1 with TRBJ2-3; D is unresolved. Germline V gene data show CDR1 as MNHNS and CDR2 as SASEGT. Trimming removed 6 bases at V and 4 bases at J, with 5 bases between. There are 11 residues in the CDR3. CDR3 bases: TGTGCCAGCAGAGACGCAGATACGCAGTATTTT. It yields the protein CASRDADTQYF.

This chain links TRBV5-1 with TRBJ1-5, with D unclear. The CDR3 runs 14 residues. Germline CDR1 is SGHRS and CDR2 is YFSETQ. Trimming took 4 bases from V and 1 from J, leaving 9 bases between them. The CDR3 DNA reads TGCGCCAGCAGCCCCACGGGGAGCAATCAGCCCCAGCATTTT. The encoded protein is CASSPTGSNQPQHF.

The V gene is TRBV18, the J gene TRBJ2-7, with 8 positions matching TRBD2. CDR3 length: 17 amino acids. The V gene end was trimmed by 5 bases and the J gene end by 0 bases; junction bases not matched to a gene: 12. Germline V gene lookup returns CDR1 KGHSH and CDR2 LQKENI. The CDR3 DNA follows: TGTGCCAGCTCAAGGGGGGTAGCGGGGCCCAGCTCCTACGAGCAGTACTTC. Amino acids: CASSRGVAGPSSYEQYF.

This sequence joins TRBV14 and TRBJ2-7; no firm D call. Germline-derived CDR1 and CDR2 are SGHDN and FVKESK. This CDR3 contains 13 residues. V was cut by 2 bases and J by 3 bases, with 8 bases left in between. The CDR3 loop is CASSQSVSYEQYF. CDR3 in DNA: TGTGCCAGCAGCCAAAGTGTAAGCTACGAGCAGTACTTC.

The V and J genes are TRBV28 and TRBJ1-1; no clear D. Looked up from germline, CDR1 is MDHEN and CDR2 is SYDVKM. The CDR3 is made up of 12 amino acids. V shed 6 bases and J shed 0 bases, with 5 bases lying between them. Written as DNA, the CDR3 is TGTGCCAGCAGATCGATGAACACTGAAGCTTTCTTT. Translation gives CASRSMNTEAFF.

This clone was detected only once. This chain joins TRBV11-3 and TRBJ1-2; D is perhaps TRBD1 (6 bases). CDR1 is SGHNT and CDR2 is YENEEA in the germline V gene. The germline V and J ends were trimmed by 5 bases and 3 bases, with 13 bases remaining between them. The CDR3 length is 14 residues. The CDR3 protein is CASSPQGQDYGYTF. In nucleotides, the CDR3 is TGTGCCAGCAGCCCCCAGGGGCAGGACTATGGCTACACCTTC.

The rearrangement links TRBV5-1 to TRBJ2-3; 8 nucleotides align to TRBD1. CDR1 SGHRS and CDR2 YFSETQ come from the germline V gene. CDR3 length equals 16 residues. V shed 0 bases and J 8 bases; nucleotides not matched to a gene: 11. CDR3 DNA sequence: TGCGCCAGCAGCTTGGGAGGGACAGGCGGTCGACCTACGCAGTATTTT. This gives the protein CASSLGGTGGRPTQYF.

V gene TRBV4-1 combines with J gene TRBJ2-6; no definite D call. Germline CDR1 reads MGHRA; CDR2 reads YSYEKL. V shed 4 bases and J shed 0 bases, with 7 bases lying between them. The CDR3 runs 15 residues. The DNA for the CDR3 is TGCGCCAGCAGCCTTGGAGCCTCTGGGGCCAACGTCCTGACTTTC. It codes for CASSLGASGANVLTF.

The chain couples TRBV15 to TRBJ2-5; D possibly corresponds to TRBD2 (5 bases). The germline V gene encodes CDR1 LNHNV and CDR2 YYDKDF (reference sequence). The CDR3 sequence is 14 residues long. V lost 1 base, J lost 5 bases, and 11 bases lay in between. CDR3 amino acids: CATSRGGSQETQYF. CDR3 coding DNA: TGTGCCACCAGCAGAGGAGGGTCCCAGGAGACCCAGTACTTC.

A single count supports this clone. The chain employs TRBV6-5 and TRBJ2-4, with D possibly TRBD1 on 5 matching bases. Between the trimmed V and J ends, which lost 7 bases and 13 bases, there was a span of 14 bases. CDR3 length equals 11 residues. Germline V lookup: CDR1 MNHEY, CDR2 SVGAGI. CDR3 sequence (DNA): TGTGCCAGCACCCAGCAAGGGGAACAGTACTTC. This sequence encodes CASTQQGEQYF.

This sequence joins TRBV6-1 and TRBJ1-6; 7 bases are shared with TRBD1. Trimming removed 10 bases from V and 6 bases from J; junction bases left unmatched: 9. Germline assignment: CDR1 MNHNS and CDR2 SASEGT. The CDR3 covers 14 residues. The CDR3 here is CATPGAGGNSPLHF. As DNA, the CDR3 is TGTGCCACACCCGGGGCAGGGGGTAATTCACCCCTCCACTTT.

CDR3 DNA sequence: TGTGCCAGCAGTGAACAGCAAGAGACCCAGTACTTC. Amino acids: CASSEQQETQYF. The chain is built from TRBV2 and TRBJ2-5; D not resolved. The germline CDR1 and CDR2 sequences are SNHLY and FYNNEI. V dropped 2 bases and J dropped 2 bases, with 3 bases sitting between them. This CDR3 region has 12 residues.

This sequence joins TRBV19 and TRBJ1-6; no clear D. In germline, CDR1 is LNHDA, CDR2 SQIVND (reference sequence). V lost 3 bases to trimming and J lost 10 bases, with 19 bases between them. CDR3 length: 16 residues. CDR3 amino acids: CASSMRMSAAPSPLHF. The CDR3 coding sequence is TGTGCCAGTAGTATGAGGATGTCGGCAGCTCCCTCACCCCTCCACTTT.

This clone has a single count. CDR3 in amino acids: CASSEWDEQFF. The DNA of the CDR3 is TGTGCCAGCAGTGAATGGGATGAGCAGTTCTTC. The V and J genes are TRBV6-1 and TRBJ2-1; D is unresolved. Germline V gives CDR1 MNHNS, CDR2 SASEGT. CDR3 length equals 11 residues. The V gene lost 2 bases and the J gene lost 8 bases, with 4 bases spanning the gap.

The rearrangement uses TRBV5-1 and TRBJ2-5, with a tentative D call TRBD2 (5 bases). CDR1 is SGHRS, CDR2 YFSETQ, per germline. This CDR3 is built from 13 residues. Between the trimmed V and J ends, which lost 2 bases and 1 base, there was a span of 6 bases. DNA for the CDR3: TGCGCCAGCAGCTTCACTAGCCAAGAGACCCAGTACTTC. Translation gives CASSFTSQETQYF.

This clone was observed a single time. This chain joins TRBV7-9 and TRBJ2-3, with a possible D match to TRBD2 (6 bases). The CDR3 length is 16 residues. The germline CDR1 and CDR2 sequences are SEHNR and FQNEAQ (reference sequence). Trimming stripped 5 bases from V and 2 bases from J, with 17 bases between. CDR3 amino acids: CASSQAGLDPTDTQYF. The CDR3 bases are TGTGCCAGCAGCCAGGCGGGATTGGACCCCACAGATACGCAGTATTTT. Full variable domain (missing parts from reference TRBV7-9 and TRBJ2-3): DTGVSQNPRHKITKRGQNVTFRCDPISEHNRLYWYRQTLGQGPEFLTYFQNEAQLEKSRLLSDRFSAERPKGSFSTLEIQRTEQGDSAMYLCASSQAGLDPTDTQYFGPGTRLTVL.

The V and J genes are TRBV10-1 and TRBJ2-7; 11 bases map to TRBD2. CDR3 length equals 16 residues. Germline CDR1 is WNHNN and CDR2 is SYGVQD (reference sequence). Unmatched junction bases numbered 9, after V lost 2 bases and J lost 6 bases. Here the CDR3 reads CASSENTGTSGAEQYF. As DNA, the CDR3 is TGCGCCAGCAGTGAGAATACCGGGACTAGCGGTGCCGAGCAGTACTTC.

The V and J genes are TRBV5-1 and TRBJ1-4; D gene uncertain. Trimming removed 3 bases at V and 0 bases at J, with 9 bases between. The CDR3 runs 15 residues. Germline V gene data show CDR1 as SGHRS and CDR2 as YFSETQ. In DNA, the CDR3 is TGCGCCAGCAGCTCCCTTAGCCCAACTAATGAAAAACTGTTTTTT. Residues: CASSSLSPTNEKLFF. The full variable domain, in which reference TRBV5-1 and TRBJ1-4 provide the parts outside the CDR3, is KAGVTQTPRYLIKTRGQQVTLSCSPISGHRSVSWYQQTPGQGLQFLFEYFSETQRNKGNFPGRFSGRQFSNSRSEMNVSTLELGDSALYLCASSSLSPTNEKLFFGSGTQLSVL.